This TCR beta chain was captured by sequencing in a study of blood T cell repertoires in COVID-19. Libraries were prepared by immunoSEQ multiplex PCR; TCRdb keeps only in-frame clonotypes and omits some of them. This table holds 340,000 or so clones, 65% to 90% found once. Participants, about 18 to 95 years old, spanned about 26 US areas. Germline assignment: CDR1 MNHEY and CDR2 SVGEGT. CDR3 length: 15 residues. V dropped 4 bases and J dropped 7; count of bases not matched to a gene: 8. The chain joins TRBV6-2 or TRBV6-3 to TRBJ2-1; 9 positions agree with TRBD1. The sequencing sample was made of PBMCs or T cells enriched from blood (not recorded which). The receptor was isolated from a woman aged 40-49 years with acute COVID-19. Here the CDR3 reads CASSSPGQGRNEQFF. The CDR3 coding sequence is TGTGCCAGCAGTTCTCCAGGACAGGGGAGGAATGAGCAGTTCTTC.